Only a few counts were recorded for the clone carrying this T cell receptor beta chain. Its matching antigen is unknown. This entry is derived from a study of cytomegalovirus exposure and HLA in healthy donors. Study outcomes and limitations: Cytomegalovirus-associated TCR beta chains were listed, numbering some 180. In a later analysis, an Asian-associated ancestry cluster reportedly showed fewer N-insertions than the roughly 730-donor mean.

Deletions cut 6 bases from V and 7 bases from J, with 13 bases between. Germline lookup yields CDR1 MNHEY and CDR2 SVGAGI. This CDR3 has 14 amino acids. PCR was performed using 60 Vbeta and 13 Jbeta primers. Sequencing was performed with immunoSEQ multiplex PCR; in TCRdb, only in-frame clones are kept and a portion is missing. The table includes 130,000 to 150,000 clones, roughly 80% detected once. The sequenced material came from PBMCs. The sequence came from a woman younger than 45 in good health and CMV-seronegative. This rearrangement joins TRBV6-5 to TRBJ1-6, with D possibly TRBD1 on 5 matching bases. CDR3 in amino acids: CASSRIKGNSPLHF. DNA of the CDR3: TGTGCCAGCAGCAGAATAAAGGGGAATTCACCCCTCCACTTT.